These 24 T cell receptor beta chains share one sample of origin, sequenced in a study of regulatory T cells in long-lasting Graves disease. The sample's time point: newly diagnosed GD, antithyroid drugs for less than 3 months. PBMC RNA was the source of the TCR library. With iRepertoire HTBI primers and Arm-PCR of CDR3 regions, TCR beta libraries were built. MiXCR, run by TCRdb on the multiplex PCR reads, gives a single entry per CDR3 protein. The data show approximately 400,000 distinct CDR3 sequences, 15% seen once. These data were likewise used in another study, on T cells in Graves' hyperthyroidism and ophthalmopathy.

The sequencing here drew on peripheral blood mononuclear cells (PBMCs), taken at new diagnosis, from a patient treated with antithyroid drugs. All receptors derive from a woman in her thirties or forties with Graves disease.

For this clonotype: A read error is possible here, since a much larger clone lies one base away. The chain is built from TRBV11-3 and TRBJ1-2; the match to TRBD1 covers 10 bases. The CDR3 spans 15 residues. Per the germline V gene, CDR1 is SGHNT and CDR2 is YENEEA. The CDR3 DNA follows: TGTGCCAGCAGGCCACCCGGGACAGGGGTCTATGGCCACACCTTC. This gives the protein CASRPPGTGVYGHTF.

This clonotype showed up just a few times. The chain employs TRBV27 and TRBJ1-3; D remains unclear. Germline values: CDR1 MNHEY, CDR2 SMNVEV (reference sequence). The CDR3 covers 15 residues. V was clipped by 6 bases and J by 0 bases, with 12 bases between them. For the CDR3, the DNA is TGTGCCAGCAGCAAGACTCGGGACTCTGGAAACACCATATATTTT. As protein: CASSKTRDSGNTIYF.

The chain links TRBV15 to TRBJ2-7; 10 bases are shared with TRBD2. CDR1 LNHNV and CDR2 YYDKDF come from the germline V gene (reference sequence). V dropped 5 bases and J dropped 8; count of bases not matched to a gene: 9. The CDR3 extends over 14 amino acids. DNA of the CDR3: TGTGCCACCAGCCCGGCACCGGGACTAGCGCAGCAGTACTTC. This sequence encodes CATSPAPGLAQQYF.

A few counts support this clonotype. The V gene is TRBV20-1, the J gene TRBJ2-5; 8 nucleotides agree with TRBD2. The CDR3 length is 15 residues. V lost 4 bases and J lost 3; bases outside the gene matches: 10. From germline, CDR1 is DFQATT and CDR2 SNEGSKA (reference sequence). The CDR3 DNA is TGCAGTGCTAATTTTTTAGCGGGGAGGGAAGAGACCCAGTACTTC. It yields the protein CSANFLAGREETQYF.

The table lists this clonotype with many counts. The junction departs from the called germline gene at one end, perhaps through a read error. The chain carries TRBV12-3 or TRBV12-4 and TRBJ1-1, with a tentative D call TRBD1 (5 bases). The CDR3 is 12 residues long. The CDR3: CASSLAGTGAFF. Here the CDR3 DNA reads TGTGCCAGCAGTTTAGCGGGGACTGGAGCTTTCTTT.

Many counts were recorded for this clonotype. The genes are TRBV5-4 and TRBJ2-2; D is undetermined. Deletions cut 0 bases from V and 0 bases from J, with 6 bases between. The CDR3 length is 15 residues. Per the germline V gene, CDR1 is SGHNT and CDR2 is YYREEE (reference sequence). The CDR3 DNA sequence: TGTGCCAGCAGCTTGGGACGGACGAACACCGGGGAGCTGTTTTTT. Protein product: CASSLGRTNTGELFF.

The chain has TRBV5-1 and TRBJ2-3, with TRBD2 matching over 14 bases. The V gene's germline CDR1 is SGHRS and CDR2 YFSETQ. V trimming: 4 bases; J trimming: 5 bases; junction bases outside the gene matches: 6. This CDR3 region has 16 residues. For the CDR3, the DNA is TGCGCCAGCAGCGCTGGGACTAGCGGGAGAAAAGATACGCAGTATTTT. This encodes CASSAGTSGRKDTQYF.

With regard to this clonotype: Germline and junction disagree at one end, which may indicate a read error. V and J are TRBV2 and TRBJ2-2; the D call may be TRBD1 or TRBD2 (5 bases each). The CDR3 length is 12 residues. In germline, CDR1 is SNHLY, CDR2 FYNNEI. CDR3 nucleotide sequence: TGTGCCAGCAGAATCGGGGCCGGGGAGCCGTTTTTT. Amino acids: CASRIGAGEPFF.

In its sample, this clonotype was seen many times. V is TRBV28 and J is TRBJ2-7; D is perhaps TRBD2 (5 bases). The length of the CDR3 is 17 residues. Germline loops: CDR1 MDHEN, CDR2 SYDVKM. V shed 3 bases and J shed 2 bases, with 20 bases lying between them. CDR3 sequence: CASSFRQITGSAYEQYF. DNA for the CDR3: TGTGCCAGCAGTTTCCGGCAGATCACCGGTAGCGCCTACGAGCAGTACTTC. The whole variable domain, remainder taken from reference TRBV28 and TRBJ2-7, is DVKVTQSSRYLVKRTGEKVFLECVQDMDHENMFWYRQDPGLGLRLIYFSYDVKMKEKGDIPEGYSVSREKKERFSLILESASTNQTSMYLCASSFRQITGSAYEQYFGPGTRLTVT.

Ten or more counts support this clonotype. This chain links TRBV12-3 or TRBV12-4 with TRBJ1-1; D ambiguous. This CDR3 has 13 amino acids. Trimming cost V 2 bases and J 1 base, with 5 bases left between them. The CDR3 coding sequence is TGTGCCAGCAGTTTAAGCCAGAACACTGAAGCTTTCTTT. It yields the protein CASSLSQNTEAFF.

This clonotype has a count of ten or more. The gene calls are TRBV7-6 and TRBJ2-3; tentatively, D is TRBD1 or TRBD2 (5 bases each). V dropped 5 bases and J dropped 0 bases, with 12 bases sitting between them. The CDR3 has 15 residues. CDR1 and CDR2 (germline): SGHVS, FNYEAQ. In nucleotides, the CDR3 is TGTGCCAGCAGCACCCGGGGCGCAAGCACAGATACGCAGTATTTT. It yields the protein CASSTRGASTDTQYF.

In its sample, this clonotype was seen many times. The CDR3 DNA is TGTGCCAGCACGGACCAGGGGGGCTATGGCTACACCTTC. This sequence encodes CASTDQGGYGYTF. The chain employs TRBV28 and TRBJ1-2; 7 positions agree with TRBD1. The CDR3 sequence is 13 residues long. Unmatched junction bases numbered 6, after V lost 7 bases and J lost 4 bases. The germline gives CDR1 MDHEN, CDR2 SYDVKM.

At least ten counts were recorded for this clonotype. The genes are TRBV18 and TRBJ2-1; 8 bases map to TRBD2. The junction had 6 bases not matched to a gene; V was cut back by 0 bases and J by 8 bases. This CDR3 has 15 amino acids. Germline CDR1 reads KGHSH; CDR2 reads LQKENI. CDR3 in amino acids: CASSPPGLVGDEQFF. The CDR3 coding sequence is TGTGCCAGCTCACCACCGGGACTAGTAGGGGATGAGCAGTTCTTC.

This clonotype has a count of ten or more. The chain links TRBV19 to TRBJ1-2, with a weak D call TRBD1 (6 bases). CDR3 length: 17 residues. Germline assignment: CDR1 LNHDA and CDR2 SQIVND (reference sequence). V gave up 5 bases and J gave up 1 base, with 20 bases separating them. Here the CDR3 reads CASSVRQDRVFNYGYTF. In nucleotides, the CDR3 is TGTGCCAGTAGTGTACGACAGGACAGAGTTTTTAACTATGGCTACACCTTC.

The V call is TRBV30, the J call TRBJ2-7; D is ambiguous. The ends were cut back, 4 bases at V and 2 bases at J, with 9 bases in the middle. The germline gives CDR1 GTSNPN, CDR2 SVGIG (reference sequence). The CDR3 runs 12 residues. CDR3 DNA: TGTGCCTGGACAGGTTTGACCTACGAGCAGTACTTC. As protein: CAWTGLTYEQYF.

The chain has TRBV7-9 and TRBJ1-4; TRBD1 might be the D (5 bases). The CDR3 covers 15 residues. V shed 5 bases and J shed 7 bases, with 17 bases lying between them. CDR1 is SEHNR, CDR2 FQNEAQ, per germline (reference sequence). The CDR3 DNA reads TGTGCCAGCAGCCCAAGAATGGGGACGGGTGAAAAACTGTTTTTT. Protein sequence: CASSPRMGTGEKLFF.

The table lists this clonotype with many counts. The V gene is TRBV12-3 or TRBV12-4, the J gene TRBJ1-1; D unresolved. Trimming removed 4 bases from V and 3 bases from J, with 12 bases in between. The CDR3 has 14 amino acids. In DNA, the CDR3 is TGTGCCAGCAGTTCCCGGCGCTGGGACACTGAAGCTTTCTTT. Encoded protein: CASSSRRWDTEAFF.

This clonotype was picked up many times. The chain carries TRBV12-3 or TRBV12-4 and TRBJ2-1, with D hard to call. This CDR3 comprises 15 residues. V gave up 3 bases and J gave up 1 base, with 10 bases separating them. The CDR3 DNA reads TGTGCCAGCAGTTTGCTGGGTGTATCCTACAATGAGCAGTTCTTC. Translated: CASSLLGVSYNEQFF.

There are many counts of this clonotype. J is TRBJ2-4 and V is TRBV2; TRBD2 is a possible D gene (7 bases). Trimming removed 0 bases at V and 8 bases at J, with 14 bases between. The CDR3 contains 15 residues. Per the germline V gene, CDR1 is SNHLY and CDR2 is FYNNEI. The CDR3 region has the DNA TGTGCCAGCAGTGAAGCCAGGGGAGGGCGTGACATTCAGTACTTC. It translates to CASSEARGGRDIQYF.

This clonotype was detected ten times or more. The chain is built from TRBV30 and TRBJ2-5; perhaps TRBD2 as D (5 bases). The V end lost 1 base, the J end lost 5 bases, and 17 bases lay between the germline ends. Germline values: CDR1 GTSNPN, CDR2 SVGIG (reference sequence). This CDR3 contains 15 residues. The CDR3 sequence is CAWSGALMPGETQYF. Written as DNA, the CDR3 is TGTGCCTGGAGTGGGGCCCTGATGCCGGGGGAGACCCAGTACTTC.

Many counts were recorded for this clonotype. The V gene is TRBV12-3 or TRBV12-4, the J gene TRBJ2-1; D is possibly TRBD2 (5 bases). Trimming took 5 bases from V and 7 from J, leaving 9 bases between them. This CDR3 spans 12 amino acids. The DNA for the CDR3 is TGTGCCAGCAGTCTGGACTGGAATGAGCAGTTCTTC. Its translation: CASSLDWNEQFF.

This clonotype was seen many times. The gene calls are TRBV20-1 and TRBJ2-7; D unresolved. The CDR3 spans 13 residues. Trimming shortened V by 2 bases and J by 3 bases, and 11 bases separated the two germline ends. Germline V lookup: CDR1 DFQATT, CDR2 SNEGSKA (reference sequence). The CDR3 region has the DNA TGCAGTGCTAGATCGGATTTGGACTACGAGCAGTACTTC. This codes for CSARSDLDYEQYF.

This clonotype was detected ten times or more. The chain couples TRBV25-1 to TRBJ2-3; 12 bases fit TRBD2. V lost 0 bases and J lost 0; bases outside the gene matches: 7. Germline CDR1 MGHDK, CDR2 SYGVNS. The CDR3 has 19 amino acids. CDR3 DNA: TGTGCCAGCAGTGAATATTTTTCGACTAGCGGGAGCAGCACAGATACGCAGTATTTT. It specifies CASSEYFSTSGSSTDTQYF.

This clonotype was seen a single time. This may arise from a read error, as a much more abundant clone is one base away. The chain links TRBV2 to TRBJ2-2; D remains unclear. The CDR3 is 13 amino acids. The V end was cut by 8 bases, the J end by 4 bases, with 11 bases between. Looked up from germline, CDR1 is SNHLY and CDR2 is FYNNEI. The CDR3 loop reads CASGEHGTGELFF. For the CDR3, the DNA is TGTGCCAGCGGAGAGCACGGCACCGGGGAGCTGTTTTTT.